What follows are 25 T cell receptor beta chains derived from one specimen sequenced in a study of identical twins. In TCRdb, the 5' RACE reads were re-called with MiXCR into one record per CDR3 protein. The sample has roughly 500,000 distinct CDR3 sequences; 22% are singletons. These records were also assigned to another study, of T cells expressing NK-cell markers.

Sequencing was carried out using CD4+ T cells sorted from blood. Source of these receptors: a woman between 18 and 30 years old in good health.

The CDR3 sequence: CASSPSVEQFF. CDR3 nucleotides: TGTGCCAGCAGCCCTAGCGTTGAGCAGTTCTTC. The chain has TRBV2 and TRBJ2-1; a weak D match, TRBD2 (6 bases). V was shortened by 6 bases and J by 9 bases, with 9 bases between the two germline ends. This CDR3 has 11 residues. Germline CDR1 reads SNHLY; CDR2 reads FYNNEI.

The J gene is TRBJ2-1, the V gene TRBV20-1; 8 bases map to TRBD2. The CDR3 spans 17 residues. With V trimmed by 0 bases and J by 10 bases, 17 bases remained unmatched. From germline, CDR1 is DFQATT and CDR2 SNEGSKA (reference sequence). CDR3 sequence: CSARDGMRLAPYEEQFF. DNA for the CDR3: TGCAGTGCTAGAGATGGGATGAGACTAGCGCCGTACGAGGAGCAGTTCTTC.

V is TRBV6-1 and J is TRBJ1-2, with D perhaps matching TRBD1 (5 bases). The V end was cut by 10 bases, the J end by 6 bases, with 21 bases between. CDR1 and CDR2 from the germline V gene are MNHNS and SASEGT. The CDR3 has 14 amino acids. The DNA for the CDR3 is TGTGCCACCTTCTATTGGGGGAGCTCTGATGGCTACACCTTC. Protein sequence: CATFYWGSSDGYTF.

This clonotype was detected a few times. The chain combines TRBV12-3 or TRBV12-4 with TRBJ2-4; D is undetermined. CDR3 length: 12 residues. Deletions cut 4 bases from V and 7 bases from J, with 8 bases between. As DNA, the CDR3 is TGTGCCAGCAGTTACTTGGGGAACATTCAGTACTTC. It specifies CASSYLGNIQYF.

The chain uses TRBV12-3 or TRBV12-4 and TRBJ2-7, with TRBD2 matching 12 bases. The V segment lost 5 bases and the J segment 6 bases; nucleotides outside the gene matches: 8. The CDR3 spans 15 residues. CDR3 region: CASSLTSGRSGEQYF. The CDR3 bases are TGTGCCAGCAGTCTAACTAGCGGGAGGTCGGGCGAGCAGTACTTC.

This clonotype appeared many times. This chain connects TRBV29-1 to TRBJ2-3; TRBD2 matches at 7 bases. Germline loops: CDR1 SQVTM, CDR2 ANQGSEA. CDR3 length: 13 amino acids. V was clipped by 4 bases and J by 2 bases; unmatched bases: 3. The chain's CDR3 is CSVGGSDTDTQYF. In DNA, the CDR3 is TGCAGCGTTGGCGGGAGTGACACAGATACGCAGTATTTT.

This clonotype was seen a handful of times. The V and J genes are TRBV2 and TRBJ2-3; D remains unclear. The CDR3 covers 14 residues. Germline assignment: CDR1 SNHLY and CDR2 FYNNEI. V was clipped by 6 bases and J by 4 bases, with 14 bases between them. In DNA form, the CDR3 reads TGTGCCAGCAGCGAAACGGCTTACGCAGATACGCAGTATTTT. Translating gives CASSETAYADTQYF.

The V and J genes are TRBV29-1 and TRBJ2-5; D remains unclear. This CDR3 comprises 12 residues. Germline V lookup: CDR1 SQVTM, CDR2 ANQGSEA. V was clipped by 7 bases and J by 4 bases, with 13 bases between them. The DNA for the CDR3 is TGCAGCGAAATGCAGGATGGAGAGACCCAGTACTTC. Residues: CSEMQDGETQYF. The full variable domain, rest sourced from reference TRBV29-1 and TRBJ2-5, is SAVISQKPSRDICQRGTSLTIQCQVDSQVTMMFWYRQQPGQSLTLIATANQGSEATYESGFVIDKFPISRPNLTFSTLTVSNMSPEDSSIYLCSEMQDGETQYFGPGTRLLVL.

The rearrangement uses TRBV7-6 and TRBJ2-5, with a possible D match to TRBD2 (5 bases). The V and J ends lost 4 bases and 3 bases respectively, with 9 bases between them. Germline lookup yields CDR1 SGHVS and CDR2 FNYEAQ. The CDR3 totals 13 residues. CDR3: CASSSGFEETQYF. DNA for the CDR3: TGTGCCAGCAGCTCGGGATTTGAAGAGACCCAGTACTTC.

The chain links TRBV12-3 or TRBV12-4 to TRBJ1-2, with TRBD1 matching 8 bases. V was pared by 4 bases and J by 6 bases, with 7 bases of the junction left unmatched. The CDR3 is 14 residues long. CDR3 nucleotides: TGTGCCAGCAGTTATAGACAGGGGAACGATGGCTACACCTTC. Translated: CASSYRQGNDGYTF.

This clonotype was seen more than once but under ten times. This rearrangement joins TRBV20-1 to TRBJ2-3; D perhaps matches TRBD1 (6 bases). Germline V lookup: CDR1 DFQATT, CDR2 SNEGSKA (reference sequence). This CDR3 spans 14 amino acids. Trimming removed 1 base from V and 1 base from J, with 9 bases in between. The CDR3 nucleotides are TGCAGTGCTAGAGCAGGGGCCCGCACAGATACGCAGTATTTT. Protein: CSARAGARTDTQYF.

The CDR3 loop reads CATSRSSSYNEQFF. The CDR3 nucleotides are TGTGCCACCAGCCGGAGCAGCTCCTACAATGAGCAGTTCTTC. This chain links TRBV15 with TRBJ2-1; no clear D gene. The germline V and J ends were trimmed by 5 bases and 0 bases, with 8 bases remaining between them. The CDR3 sequence is 14 residues long. Germline assignment: CDR1 LNHNV and CDR2 YYDKDF (reference sequence).

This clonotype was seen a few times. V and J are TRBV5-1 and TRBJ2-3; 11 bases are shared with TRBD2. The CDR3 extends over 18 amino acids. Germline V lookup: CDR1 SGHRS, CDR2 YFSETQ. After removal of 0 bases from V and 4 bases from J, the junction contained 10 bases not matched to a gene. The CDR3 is CASSLGLAGGPPPDTQYF. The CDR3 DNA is TGCGCCAGCAGCTTGGGGCTAGCGGGAGGACCGCCCCCAGATACGCAGTATTTT.

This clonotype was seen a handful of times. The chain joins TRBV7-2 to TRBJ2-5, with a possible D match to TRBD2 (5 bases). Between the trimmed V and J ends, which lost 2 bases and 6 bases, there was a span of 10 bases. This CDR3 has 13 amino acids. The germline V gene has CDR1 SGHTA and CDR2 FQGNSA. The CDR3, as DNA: TGTGCCAGCAGCTTACAAAGAGGGCAGACCCAGTACTTC. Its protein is CASSLQRGQTQYF.

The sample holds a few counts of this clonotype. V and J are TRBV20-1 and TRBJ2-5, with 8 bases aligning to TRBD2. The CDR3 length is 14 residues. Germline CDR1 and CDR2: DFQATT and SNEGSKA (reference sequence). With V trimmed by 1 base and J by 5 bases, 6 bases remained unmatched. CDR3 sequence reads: CSARVGAGAETQYF. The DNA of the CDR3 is TGCAGTGCTAGAGTGGGAGCGGGAGCCGAGACCCAGTACTTC.

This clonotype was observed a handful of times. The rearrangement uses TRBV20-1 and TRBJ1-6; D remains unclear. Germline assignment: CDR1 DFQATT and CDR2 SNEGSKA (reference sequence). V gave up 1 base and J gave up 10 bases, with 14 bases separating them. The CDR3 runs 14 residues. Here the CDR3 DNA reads TGCAGTGCTAGAGTGGAAGGACTCAGGTCACCCCTCCACTTT. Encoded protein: CSARVEGLRSPLHF.

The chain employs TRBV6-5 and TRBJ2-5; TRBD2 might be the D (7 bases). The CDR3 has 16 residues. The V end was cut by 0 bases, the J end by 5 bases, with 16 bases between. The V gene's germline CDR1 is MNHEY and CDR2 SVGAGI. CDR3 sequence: CASSYSGGPRAETQYF. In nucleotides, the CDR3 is TGTGCCAGCAGTTACTCGGGGGGGCCAAGAGCGGAGACCCAGTACTTC.

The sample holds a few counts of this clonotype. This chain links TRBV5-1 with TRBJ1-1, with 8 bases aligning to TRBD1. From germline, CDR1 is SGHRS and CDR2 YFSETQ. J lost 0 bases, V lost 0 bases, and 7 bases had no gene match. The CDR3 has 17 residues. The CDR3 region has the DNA TGCGCCAGCAGCTTGGCCCTAGGACAGGGCGTGAACACTGAAGCTTTCTTT. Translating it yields CASSLALGQGVNTEAFF.

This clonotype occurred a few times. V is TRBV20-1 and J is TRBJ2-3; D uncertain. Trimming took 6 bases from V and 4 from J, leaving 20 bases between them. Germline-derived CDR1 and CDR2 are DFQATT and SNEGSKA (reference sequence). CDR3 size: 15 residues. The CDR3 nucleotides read TGCAGTGCGCCAGCCCTTGGCCCAAATCCAGATACGCAGTATTTT. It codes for CSAPALGPNPDTQYF.

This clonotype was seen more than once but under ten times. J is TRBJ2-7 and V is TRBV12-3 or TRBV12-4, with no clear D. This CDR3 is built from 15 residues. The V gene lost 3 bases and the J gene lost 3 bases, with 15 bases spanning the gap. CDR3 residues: CASSFLGRASYEQYF. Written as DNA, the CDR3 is TGTGCCAGCAGTTTTCTCGGTCGGGCCAGCTACGAGCAGTACTTC.

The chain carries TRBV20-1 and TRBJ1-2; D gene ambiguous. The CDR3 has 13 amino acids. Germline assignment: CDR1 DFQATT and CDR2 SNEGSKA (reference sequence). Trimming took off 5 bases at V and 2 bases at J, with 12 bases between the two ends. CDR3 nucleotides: TGCAGTGCTTGGACGGATGTGAACTATGGCTACACCTTC. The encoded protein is CSAWTDVNYGYTF.

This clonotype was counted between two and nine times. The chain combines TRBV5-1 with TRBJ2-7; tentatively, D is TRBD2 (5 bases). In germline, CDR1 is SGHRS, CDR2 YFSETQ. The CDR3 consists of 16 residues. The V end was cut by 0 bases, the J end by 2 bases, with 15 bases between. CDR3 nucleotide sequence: TGCGCCAGCAGCTTGGCGGGATGGCCGGGAACCTACGAGCAGTACTTC. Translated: CASSLAGWPGTYEQYF.

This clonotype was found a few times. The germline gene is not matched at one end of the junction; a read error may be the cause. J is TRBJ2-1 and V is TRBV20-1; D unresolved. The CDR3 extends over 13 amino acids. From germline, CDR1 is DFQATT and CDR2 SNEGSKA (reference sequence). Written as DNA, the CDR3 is TGCAGTGCTACTGTCGGCTCCGACAATGAGCAGTTCTTC. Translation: CSATVGSDNEQFF.

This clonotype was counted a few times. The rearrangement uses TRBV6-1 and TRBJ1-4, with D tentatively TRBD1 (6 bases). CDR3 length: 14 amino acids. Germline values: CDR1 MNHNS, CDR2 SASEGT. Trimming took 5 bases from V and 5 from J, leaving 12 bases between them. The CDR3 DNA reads TGTGCCAGCAGTACAGGGCCCTCAAATGAAAAACTGTTTTTT. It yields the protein CASSTGPSNEKLFF.

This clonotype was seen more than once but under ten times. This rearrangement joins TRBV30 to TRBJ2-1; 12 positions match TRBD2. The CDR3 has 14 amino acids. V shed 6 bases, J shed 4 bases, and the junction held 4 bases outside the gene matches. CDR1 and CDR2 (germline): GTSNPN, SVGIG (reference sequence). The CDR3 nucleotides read TGTGCCTGCGTCACTAGCGGGAGGTACAATGAGCAGTTCTTC. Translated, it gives CACVTSGRYNEQFF.